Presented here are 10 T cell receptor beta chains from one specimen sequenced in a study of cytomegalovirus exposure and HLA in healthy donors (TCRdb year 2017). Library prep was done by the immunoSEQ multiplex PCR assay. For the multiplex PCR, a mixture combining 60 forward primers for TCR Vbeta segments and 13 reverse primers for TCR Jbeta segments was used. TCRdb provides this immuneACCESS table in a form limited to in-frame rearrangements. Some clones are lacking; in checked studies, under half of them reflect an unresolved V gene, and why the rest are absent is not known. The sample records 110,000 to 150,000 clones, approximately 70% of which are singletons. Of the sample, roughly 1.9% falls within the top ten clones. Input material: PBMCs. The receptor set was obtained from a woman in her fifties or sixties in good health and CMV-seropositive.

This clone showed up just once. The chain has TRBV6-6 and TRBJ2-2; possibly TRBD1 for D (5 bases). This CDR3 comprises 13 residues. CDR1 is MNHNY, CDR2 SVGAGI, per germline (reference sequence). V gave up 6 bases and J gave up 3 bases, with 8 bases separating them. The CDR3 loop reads CASRSGYTGELFF. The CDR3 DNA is TGTGCCAGCAGGTCAGGGTACACCGGGGAGCTGTTTTTT.

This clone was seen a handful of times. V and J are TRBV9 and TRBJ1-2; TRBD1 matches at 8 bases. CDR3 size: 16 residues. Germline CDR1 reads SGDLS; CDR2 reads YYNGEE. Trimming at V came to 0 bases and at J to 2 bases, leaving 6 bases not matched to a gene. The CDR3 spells CASSVGKDRVNYGYTF. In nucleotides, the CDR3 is TGTGCCAGCAGCGTAGGGAAGGACAGGGTGAACTATGGCTACACCTTC.

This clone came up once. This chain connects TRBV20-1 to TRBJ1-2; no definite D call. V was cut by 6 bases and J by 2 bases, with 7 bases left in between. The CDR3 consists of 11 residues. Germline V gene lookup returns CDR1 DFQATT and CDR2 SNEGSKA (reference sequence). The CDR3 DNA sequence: TGCAGTGCGGCAGGAAACTATGGCTACACCTTC. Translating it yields CSAAGNYGYTF.

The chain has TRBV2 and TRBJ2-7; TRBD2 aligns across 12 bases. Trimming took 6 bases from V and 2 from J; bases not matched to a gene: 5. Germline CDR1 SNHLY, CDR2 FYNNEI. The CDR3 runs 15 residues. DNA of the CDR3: TGTGCCAGCAGCCCCACTAGCGGGAGGACCTACGAGCAGTACTTC. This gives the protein CASSPTSGRTYEQYF.

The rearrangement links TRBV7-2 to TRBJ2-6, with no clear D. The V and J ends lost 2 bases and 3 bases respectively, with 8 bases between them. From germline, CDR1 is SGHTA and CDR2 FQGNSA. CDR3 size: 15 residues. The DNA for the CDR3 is TGTGCCAGCAGCTTAAGCGTCCATGGGGCCAACGTCCTGACTTTC. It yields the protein CASSLSVHGANVLTF.

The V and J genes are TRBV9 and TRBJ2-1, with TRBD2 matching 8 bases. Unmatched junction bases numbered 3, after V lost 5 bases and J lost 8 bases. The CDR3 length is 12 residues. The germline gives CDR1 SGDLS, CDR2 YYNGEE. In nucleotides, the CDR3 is TGTGCCAGCAGAAAACTAGCGGATGAGCAGTTCTTC. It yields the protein CASRKLADEQFF.

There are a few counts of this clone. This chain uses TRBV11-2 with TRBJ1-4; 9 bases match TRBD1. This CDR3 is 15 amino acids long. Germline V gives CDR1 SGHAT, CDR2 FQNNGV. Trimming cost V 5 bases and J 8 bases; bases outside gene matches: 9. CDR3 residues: CASSRDRGEWEKLFF. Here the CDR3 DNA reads TGTGCCAGCAGCCGAGACAGGGGGGAGTGGGAAAAACTGTTTTTT.

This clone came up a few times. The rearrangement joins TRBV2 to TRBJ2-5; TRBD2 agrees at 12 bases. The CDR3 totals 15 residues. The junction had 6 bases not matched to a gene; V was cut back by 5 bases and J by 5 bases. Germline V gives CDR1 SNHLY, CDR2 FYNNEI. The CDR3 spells CASSLAGGPEETQYF. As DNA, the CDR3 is TGTGCCAGCAGTCTAGCGGGAGGGCCTGAGGAGACCCAGTACTTC.

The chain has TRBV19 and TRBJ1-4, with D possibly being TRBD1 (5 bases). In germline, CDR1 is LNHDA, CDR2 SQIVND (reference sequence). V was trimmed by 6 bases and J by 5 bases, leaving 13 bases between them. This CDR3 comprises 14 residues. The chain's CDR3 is CASRKTASNEKLFF. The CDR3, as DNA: TGTGCCAGTAGGAAGACAGCCTCGAATGAAAAACTGTTTTTT.

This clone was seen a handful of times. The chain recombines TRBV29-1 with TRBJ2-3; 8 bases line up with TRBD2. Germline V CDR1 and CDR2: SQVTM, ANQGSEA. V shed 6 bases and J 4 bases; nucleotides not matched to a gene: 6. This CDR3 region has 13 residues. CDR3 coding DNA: TGCAGCGTCGGGACTAGAGGAGCAGATACGCAGTATTTT. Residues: CSVGTRGADTQYF.